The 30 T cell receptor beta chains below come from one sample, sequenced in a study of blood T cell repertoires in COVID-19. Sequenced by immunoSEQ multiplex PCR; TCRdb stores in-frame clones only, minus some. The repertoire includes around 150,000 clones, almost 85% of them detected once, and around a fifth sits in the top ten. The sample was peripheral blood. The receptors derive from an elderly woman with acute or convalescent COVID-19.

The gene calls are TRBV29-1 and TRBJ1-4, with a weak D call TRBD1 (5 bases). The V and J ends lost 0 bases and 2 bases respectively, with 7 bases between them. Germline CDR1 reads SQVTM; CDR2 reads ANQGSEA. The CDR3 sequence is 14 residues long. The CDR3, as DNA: TGCAGCGTTGAAGATCCAGGGACTAATGAAAAACTGTTTTTT. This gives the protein CSVEDPGTNEKLFF. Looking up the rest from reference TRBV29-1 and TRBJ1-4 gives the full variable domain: SAVISQKPSRDICQRGTSLTIQCQVDSQVTMMFWYRQQPGQSLTLIATANQGSEATYESGFVIDKFPISRPNLTFSTLTVSNMSPEDSSIYLCSVEDPGTNEKLFFGSGTQLSVL.

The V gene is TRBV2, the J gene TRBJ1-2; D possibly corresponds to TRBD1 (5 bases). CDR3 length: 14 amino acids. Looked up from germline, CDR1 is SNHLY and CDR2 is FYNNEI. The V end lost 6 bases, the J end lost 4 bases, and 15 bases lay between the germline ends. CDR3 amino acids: CASRRELTGYGYTF. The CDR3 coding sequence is TGTGCCAGCAGACGTGAACTCACAGGCTATGGCTACACCTTC.

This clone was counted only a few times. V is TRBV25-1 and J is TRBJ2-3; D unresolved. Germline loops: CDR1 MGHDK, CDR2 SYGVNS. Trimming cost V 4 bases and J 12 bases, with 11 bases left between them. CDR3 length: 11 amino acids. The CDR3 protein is CASSVGASQYF. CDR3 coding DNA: TGTGCCAGCAGTGTCGGAGCTTCTCAGTATTTT.

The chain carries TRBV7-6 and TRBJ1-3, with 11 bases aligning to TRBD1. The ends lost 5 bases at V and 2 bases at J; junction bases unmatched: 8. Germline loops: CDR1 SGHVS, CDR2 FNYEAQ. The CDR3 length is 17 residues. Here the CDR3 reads CASSLGTGGAPGNTIYF. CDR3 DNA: TGTGCCAGCAGCCTAGGGACAGGGGGAGCACCTGGAAACACCATATATTTT.

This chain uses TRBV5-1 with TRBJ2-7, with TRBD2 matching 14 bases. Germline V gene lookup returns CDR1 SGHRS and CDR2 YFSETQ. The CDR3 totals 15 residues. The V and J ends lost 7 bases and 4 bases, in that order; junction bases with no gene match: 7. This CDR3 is CASGPGLAGVYEQYF. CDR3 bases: TGCGCCAGCGGACCGGGACTAGCGGGAGTATACGAGCAGTACTTC.

CDR3: CARNPSDTDTQYF. The CDR3 nucleotides read TGTGCCAGGAACCCTAGCGACACAGATACGCAGTATTTT. This chain connects TRBV19 to TRBJ2-3; tentatively, D is TRBD2 (6 bases). V lost 9 bases and J lost 2, with 12 bases in between. This CDR3 has 13 amino acids. CDR1 and CDR2 (germline): LNHDA, SQIVND (reference sequence).

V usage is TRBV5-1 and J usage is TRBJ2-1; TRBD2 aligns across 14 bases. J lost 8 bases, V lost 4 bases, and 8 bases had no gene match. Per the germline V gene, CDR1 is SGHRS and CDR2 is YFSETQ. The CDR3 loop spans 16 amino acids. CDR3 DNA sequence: TGCGCCAGCAGCACAGGGACTAGCGGGAGAGTGGATGAGCAGTTCTTC. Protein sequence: CASSTGTSGRVDEQFF.

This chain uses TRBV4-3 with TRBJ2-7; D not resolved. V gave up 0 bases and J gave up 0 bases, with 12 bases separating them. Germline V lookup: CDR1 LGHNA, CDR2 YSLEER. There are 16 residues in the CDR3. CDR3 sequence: CASSQDFGSLSYEQYF. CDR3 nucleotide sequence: TGCGCCAGCAGCCAAGATTTTGGCAGTCTCTCCTACGAGCAGTACTTC.

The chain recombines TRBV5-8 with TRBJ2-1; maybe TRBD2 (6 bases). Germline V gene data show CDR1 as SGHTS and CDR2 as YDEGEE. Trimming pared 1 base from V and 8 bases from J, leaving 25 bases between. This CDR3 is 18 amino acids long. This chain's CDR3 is CASSLLVRVTSTWDEQFF. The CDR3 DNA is TGTGCCAGCAGCTTGTTGGTCCGTGTAACTAGCACGTGGGATGAGCAGTTCTTC. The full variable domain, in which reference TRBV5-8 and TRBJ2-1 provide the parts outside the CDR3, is EAGVTQSPTHLIKTRGQQATLRCSPISGHTSVYWYQQALGLGLQFLLWYDEGEERNRGNFPPRFSGRQFPNYSSELNVNALELEDSALYLCASSLLVRVTSTWDEQFFGPGTRLTVL.

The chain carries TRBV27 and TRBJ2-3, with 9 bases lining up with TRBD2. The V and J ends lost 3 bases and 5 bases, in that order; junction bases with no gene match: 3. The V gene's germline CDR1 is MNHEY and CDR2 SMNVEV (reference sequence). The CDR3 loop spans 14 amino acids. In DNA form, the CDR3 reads TGTGCCAGCAGTTTCCTACTAGCGGGAGATACGCAGTATTTT. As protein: CASSFLLAGDTQYF.

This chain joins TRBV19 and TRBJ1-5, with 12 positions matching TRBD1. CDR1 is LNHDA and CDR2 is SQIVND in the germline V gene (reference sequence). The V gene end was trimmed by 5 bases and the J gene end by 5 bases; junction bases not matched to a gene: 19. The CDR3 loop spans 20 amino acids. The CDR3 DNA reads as TGTGCCAGTAGTTTTTCCATCCTCCCGGGACAGGGGGCCGGGGATCAGCCCCAGCATTTT. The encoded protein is CASSFSILPGQGAGDQPQHF.

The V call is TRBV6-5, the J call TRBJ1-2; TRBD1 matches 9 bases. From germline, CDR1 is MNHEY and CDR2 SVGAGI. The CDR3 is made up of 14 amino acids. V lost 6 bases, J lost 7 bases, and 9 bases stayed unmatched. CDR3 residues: CASRLTGTGTGYTF. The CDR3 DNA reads TGTGCCAGCAGGTTGACCGGGACAGGGACTGGCTACACCTTC.

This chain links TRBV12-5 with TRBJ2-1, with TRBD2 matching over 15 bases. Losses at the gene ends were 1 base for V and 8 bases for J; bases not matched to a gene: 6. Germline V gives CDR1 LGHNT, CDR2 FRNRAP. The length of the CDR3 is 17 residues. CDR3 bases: TGTGCTAGTGGTTTGGGGACTAGCGGGAGGGCGTGGGATGAGCAGTTCTTC. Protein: CASGLGTSGRAWDEQFF.

CDR3 sequence: CASSAGRTYEQYF. CDR3 sequence (DNA): TGTGCCAGCAGCGCCGGTCGTACCTACGAGCAGTACTTC. The chain couples TRBV2 to TRBJ2-7; D is ambiguous. Trimming pared 6 bases from V and 2 bases from J, leaving 11 bases between. The CDR3 has 13 residues. Germline CDR1 and CDR2: SNHLY and FYNNEI.

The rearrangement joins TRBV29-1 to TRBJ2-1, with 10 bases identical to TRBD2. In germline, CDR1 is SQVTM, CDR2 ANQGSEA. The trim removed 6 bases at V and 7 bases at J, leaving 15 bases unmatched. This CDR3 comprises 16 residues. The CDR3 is CSVRRVISGRRNEQFF. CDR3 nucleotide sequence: TGCAGCGTCAGAAGGGTAATTAGCGGGAGGAGGAATGAGCAGTTCTTC.

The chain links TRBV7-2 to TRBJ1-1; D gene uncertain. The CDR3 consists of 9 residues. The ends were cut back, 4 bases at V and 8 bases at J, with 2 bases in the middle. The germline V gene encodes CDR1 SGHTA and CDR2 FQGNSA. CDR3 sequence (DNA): TGTGCCAGCAGCTCGGAAGCTTTCTTT. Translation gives CASSSEAFF.

CDR3 region: CASNIRGDTYNEQFF. CDR3 DNA sequence: TGCGCCAGCAACATAAGAGGGGACACTTACAATGAGCAGTTCTTC. This sequence joins TRBV5-1 and TRBJ2-1, with D possibly being TRBD1 (6 bases). Germline V gene data show CDR1 as SGHRS and CDR2 as YFSETQ. V lost 6 bases and J lost 4, with 17 bases in between. CDR3 length: 15 amino acids.

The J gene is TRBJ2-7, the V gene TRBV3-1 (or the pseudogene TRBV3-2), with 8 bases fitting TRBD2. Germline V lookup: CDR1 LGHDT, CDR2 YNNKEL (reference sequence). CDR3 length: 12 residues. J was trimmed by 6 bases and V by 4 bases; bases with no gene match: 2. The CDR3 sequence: CASSRGTSEQYF. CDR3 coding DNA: TGTGCCAGCAGCCGCGGGACTAGCGAGCAGTACTTC.

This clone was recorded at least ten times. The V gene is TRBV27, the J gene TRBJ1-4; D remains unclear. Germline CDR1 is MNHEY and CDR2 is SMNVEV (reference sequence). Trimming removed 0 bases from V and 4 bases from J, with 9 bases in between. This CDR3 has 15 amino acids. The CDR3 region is CASSLSRVGNEKLFF. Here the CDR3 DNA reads TGTGCCAGCAGTTTATCTCGGGTTGGTAATGAAAAACTGTTTTTT.

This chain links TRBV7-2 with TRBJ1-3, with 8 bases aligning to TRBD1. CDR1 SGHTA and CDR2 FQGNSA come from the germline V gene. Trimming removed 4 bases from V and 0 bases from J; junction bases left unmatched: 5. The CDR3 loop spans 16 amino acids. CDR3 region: CASSSGTGLSGNTIYF. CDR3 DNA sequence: TGTGCCAGCAGCTCCGGGACAGGCCTCTCTGGAAACACCATATATTTT.

The DNA for the CDR3 is TGCGCCAGCAGCCCCTTAGGTAGCGGGGCCTACAATGAGCAGTTCTTC. Translated, it gives CASSPLGSGAYNEQFF. The chain links TRBV4-1 to TRBJ2-1; TRBD2 matches 8 bases. This CDR3 is 16 amino acids long. In germline, CDR1 is MGHRA, CDR2 YSYEKL. V shed 4 bases, J shed 2 bases, and the junction held 7 bases outside the gene matches.

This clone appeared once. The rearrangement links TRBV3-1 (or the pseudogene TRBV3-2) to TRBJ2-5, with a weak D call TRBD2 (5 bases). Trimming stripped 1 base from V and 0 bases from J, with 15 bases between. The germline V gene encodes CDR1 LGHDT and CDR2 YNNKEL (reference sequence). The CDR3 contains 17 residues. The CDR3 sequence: CASSQVVREEYQETQYF. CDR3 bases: TGTGCCAGCAGCCAAGTTGTGAGGGAAGAGTACCAAGAGACCCAGTACTTC.

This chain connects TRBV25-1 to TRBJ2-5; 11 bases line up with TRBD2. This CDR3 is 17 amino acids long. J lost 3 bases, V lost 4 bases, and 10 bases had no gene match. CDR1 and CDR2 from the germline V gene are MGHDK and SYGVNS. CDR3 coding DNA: TGTGCCAGCAGTGCTAGACCGGGACTAGCGGACGAAGAGACCCAGTACTTC. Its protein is CASSARPGLADEETQYF.

The chain's CDR3 is CASSLRDMNTEAFF. The CDR3 coding sequence is TGTGCCAGCAGCTTGAGGGACATGAACACTGAAGCTTTCTTT. This chain joins TRBV5-4 and TRBJ1-1; possible D gene TRBD1, 6 bases. Germline CDR1 SGHNT, CDR2 YYREEE (reference sequence). The V end was cut by 1 base, the J end by 0 bases, with 7 bases between. The CDR3 consists of 14 residues.

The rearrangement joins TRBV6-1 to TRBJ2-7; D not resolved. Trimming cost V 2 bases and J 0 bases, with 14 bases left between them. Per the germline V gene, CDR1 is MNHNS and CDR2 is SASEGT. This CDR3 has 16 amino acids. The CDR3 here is CASSEFPAESSYEQYF. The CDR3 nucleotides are TGTGCCAGCAGTGAATTTCCGGCGGAGAGCTCCTACGAGCAGTACTTC.

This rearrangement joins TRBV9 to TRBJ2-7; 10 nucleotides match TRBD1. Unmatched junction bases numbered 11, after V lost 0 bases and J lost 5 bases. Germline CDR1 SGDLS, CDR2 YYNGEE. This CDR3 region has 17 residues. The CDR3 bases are TGTGCCAGCAGCGTAGGGGCGGGACAGGGGAGGCGGGACGAGCAGTACTTC. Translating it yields CASSVGAGQGRRDEQYF. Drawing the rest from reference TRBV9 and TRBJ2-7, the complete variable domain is DSGVTQTPKHLITATGQRVTLRCSPRSGDLSVYWYQQSLDQGLQFLIQYYNGEERAKGNILERFSAQQFPDLHSELNLSSLELGDSALYFCASSVGAGQGRRDEQYFGPGTRLTVT.

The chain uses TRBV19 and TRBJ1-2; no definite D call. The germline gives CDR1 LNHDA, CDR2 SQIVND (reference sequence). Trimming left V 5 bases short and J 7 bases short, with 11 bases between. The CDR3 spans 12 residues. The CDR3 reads CASSSPVAGYTF. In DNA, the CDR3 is TGTGCCAGTAGTTCTCCGGTCGCTGGCTACACCTTC.

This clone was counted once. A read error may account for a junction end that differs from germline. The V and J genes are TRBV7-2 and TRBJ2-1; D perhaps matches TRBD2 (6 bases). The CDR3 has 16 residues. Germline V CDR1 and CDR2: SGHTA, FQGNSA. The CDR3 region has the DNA TGTGCCAGCAGCCTAGCAGGAGCGGGTTTGTACAATGAGCAGTTCTTC. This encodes CASSLAGAGLYNEQFF.

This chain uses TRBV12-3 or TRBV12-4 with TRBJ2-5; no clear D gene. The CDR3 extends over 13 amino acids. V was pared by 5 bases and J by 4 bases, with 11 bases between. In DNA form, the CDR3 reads TGTGCCAGCAGTGACTCCGCCGTAGAGACCCAGTACTTC. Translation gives CASSDSAVETQYF.

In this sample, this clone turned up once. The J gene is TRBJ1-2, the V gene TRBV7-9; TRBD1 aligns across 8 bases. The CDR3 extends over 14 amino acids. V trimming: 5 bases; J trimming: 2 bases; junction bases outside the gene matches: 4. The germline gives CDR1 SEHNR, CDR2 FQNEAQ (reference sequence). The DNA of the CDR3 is TGTGCCAGCAGCACGGGGACAGGAAACTATGGCTACACCTTC. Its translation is CASSTGTGNYGYTF.